These 26 T cell receptor beta chains originate from one sample sequenced in a study of blood T cell repertoires in COVID-19. Sequencing was performed with immunoSEQ multiplex PCR; in TCRdb, only in-frame clones are kept and a portion is missing. The sample lists over 200,000 clones; more than 85% were seen once. The source material was peripheral blood. These receptors came from a person under 35 with COVID-19, enrolled during active disease.

This chain uses TRBV6-5 with TRBJ2-7, with 10 bases aligning to TRBD2. The germline gives CDR1 MNHEY, CDR2 SVGAGI. With V trimmed by 6 bases and J by 2 bases, 7 bases remained unmatched. The CDR3 extends over 15 amino acids. CDR3 region: CASSGASGSPYEQYF. The CDR3 DNA is TGTGCCAGCAGCGGGGCTAGCGGGAGTCCCTACGAGCAGTACTTC.

The CDR3 is CASSSFQGAKNEQFF. CDR3 sequence (DNA): TGTGCCAGCAGTTCTTTTCAGGGGGCGAAGAATGAGCAGTTCTTC. The chain employs TRBV28 and TRBJ2-1; 8 nucleotides align to TRBD1. V was pared by 4 bases and J by 7 bases, with 9 bases of the junction left unmatched. CDR1 MDHEN and CDR2 SYDVKM come from the germline V gene. The CDR3 is made up of 15 amino acids. Full variable domain (remainder filled in from reference TRBV28 and TRBJ2-1): DVKVTQSSRYLVKRTGEKVFLECVQDMDHENMFWYRQDPGLGLRLIYFSYDVKMKEKGDIPEGYSVSREKKERFSLILESASTNQTSMYLCASSSFQGAKNEQFFGPGTRLTVL.

This chain connects TRBV7-6 to TRBJ2-7; TRBD2 agrees at 12 bases. Germline trimming cut 5 bases from V and 2 bases from J; bases unmatched to any gene: 4. Germline V gene data show CDR1 as SGHVS and CDR2 as FNYEAQ. This CDR3 has 15 amino acids. DNA of the CDR3: TGTGCCAGCAGCGCCACTAGCGGGGGGACCTACGAGCAGTACTTC. Protein sequence: CASSATSGGTYEQYF.

The genes are TRBV5-1 and TRBJ2-7; a possible D gene is TRBD1 (5 bases). CDR1 is SGHRS, CDR2 YFSETQ, per germline. The germline V and J ends were trimmed by 1 base and 1 base, with 12 bases remaining between them. The CDR3 has 15 amino acids. CDR3 sequence reads: CASSLFTDRSYEQYF. The CDR3 DNA reads as TGCGCCAGCAGCTTGTTCACAGACAGATCCTACGAGCAGTACTTC.

The V call is TRBV21-1, the J call TRBJ1-2; the DNA was not compared with TRBD1, the D call given in the table. TRBV21-1 is deemed a pseudogene. This CDR3 has 15 residues. CDR3 amino acids: CASSPGRQGEDGYTF. DNA of the CDR3: TGTGCCAGCAGCCCGGGCCGACAGGGGGAGGATGGCTACACCTTC.

J is TRBJ1-3 and V is TRBV6-5; D gene unclear. Germline V gene data show CDR1 as MNHEY and CDR2 as SVGAGI. V was shortened by 0 bases and J by 2 bases, with 8 bases between the two germline ends. The CDR3 runs to 15 residues. The CDR3, as DNA: TGTGCCAGCAGTTACTCGCAGGCAACTGGAAACACCATATATTTT. It specifies CASSYSQATGNTIYF.

The chain combines TRBV5-6 with TRBJ1-2; D is possibly TRBD1 (6 bases). Germline CDR1 SGHDT, CDR2 YYEEEE. This CDR3 spans 14 amino acids. V gave up 3 bases and J gave up 4 bases, with 13 bases separating them. CDR3 in DNA: TGTGCCAGCAGCTCCCCAGGGGTTAGCTATGGCTACACCTTC. It is translated as CASSSPGVSYGYTF.

The chain recombines TRBV6-1 with TRBJ2-7, with 10 bases fitting TRBD2. The germline CDR1 and CDR2 sequences are MNHNS and SASEGT. This CDR3 has 15 residues. With V trimmed by 1 base and J by 5 bases, 5 bases remained unmatched. The CDR3 here is CASSEGAGGPHEQYF. The CDR3 nucleotides are TGTGCCAGCAGTGAAGGAGCGGGAGGGCCCCACGAGCAGTACTTC.

This clone was recorded once. This sequence joins TRBV21-1 and TRBJ2-1; the D segment call TRBD2 is taken from the table without a DNA check. TRBV21-1 is annotated as a pseudogene. The CDR3 is 17 residues long. The CDR3 coding sequence is TGTGCCAGGTTACTAGCGGGAGGCCGTAGCTCCTACAATGAGCAGTTCTTC. As protein: CARLLAGGRSSYNEQFF.

The V gene is TRBV4-2, the J gene TRBJ1-1; tentative D call: TRBD1 (5 bases). Germline loops: CDR1 LGHNA, CDR2 YNFKEQ. The germline V and J ends were trimmed by 5 bases and 7 bases, with 8 bases remaining between them. There are 11 residues in the CDR3. The DNA of the CDR3 is TGTGCCAGCAGCAAAACAGGTGAAGCTTTCTTT. It encodes CASSKTGEAFF.

The rearrangement links TRBV5-6 to TRBJ2-5, with 8 bases identical to TRBD2. The CDR3 has 16 amino acids. Germline-derived CDR1 and CDR2 are SGHDT and YYEEEE. Losses at the gene ends were 4 bases for V and 4 bases for J; bases not matched to a gene: 12. This CDR3 is CASSLGTGRAGETQYF. DNA of the CDR3: TGTGCCAGCAGCCTTGGGACCGGGAGGGCTGGAGAGACCCAGTACTTC.

The chain employs TRBV3-1 (or the pseudogene TRBV3-2) and TRBJ2-3, with TRBD1 matching over 9 bases. CDR1 LGHDT and CDR2 YNNKEL come from the germline V gene (reference sequence). V shed 0 bases, J shed 2 bases, and the junction held 9 bases outside the gene matches. This CDR3 is 18 amino acids long. The CDR3 coding sequence is TGTGCCAGCAGCCAAGATCATCACAGGGGGCCGGTCACAGATACGCAGTATTTT. Translated: CASSQDHHRGPVTDTQYF.

V is TRBV28 and J is TRBJ2-7, with 9 bases that match TRBD1. The germline V gene encodes CDR1 MDHEN and CDR2 SYDVKM. V gave up 6 bases and J gave up 3 bases; unmatched junction bases: 6. The CDR3 runs to 14 residues. CDR3 amino acids: CASRRQGVGYEQYF. The CDR3 DNA reads TGTGCCAGCAGAAGACAGGGGGTAGGCTACGAGCAGTACTTC.

The chain combines TRBV2 with TRBJ2-3; possibly TRBD2 for D (5 bases). Germline V lookup: CDR1 SNHLY, CDR2 FYNNEI. Trimming removed 3 bases at V and 0 bases at J, with 10 bases between. This CDR3 is 15 amino acids long. CDR3 loop: CASSDKRSSTDTQYF. CDR3 bases: TGTGCCAGCAGTGATAAGCGGAGTAGCACAGATACGCAGTATTTT.

This chain links TRBV4-1 with TRBJ2-1; the match to TRBD2 covers 9 bases. The V segment lost 3 bases and the J segment 3 bases; nucleotides outside the gene matches: 9. The CDR3 consists of 17 residues. In germline, CDR1 is MGHRA, CDR2 YSYEKL. CDR3 amino acids: CASSHPFSGGLYNEQFF. CDR3 coding DNA: TGCGCCAGCAGCCACCCCTTTAGCGGGGGCCTCTACAATGAGCAGTTCTTC.

The rearrangement uses TRBV7-9 and TRBJ1-5; TRBD1 agrees at 7 bases. The germline gives CDR1 SEHNR, CDR2 FQNEAQ (reference sequence). The CDR3 extends over 15 amino acids. V lost 4 bases, J lost 6 bases, and 9 bases stayed unmatched. The CDR3 sequence: CASSSLQGKGQPQHF. CDR3 coding DNA: TGTGCCAGCAGCTCTCTACAGGGGAAGGGTCAGCCCCAGCATTTT.

V gene TRBV5-4 combines with J gene TRBJ2-5; TRBD2 aligns across 13 bases. This CDR3 has 15 residues. V shed 1 base and J 5 bases; nucleotides not matched to a gene: 2. Germline V CDR1 and CDR2: SGHNT, YYREEE (reference sequence). In DNA, the CDR3 is TGTGCCAGCAGCTTGACTAGCGGGAGGGCGGAGACCCAGTACTTC. As protein: CASSLTSGRAETQYF.

The chain is built from TRBV19 and TRBJ1-1; the D is unclear. Trimming left V 5 bases short and J 1 base short, with 14 bases between. The CDR3 consists of 15 residues. CDR1 LNHDA and CDR2 SQIVND come from the germline V gene (reference sequence). This CDR3 reads CASSADKATNTEAFF. In DNA form, the CDR3 reads TGTGCCAGTAGTGCCGACAAGGCGACGAACACTGAAGCTTTCTTT.

The V gene is TRBV13, the J gene TRBJ2-7; 8 bases match TRBD2. Germline V gene sequence: CDR1 PRHDT, CDR2 FYEKMQ (reference sequence). V dropped 1 base and J dropped 2; count of bases not matched to a gene: 1. The CDR3 runs 14 residues. The CDR3 spells CASSLAGGTYEQYF. CDR3 DNA: TGTGCCAGCAGCTTAGCGGGAGGGACCTACGAGCAGTACTTC. Combining the CDR3 with reference TRBV13 and TRBJ2-7 gives the whole variable domain AAGVIQSPRHLIKEKRETATLKCYPIPRHDTVYWYQQGPGQDPQFLISFYEKMQSDKGSIPDRFSAQQFSDYHSELNMSSLELGDSALYFCASSLAGGTYEQYFGPGTRLTVT.

The V gene is TRBV28, the J gene TRBJ2-1, with 8 bases matching TRBD2. Losses at the gene ends were 2 bases for V and 12 bases for J; bases not matched to a gene: 18. This CDR3 has 17 residues. Germline CDR1 and CDR2: MDHEN and SYDVKM. The CDR3 bases are TGTGCCAGCAGTTTAGACTCCTGGAGCGGGAGCGGGAGACCGCAGTTCTTC. The encoded protein is CASSLDSWSGSGRPQFF.

The chain is built from TRBV15 and TRBJ1-2; 7 positions agree with TRBD1. With V trimmed by 2 bases and J by 6 bases, 9 bases remained unmatched. In germline, CDR1 is LNHNV, CDR2 YYDKDF (reference sequence). The CDR3 contains 15 residues. The CDR3 sequence: CATSRLGGAENGYTF. In DNA, the CDR3 is TGTGCCACCAGCAGATTAGGGGGCGCAGAAAATGGCTACACCTTC. The whole variable domain, remainder taken from reference TRBV15 and TRBJ1-2, is DAMVIQNPRYQVTQFGKPVTLSCSQTLNHNVMYWYQQKSSQAPKLLFHYYDKDFNNEADTPDNFQSRRPNTSFCFLDIRSPGLGDTAMYLCATSRLGGAENGYTFGSGTRLTVV.

This chain links TRBV24-1 with TRBJ2-1; 12 nucleotides align to TRBD2. V shed 2 bases, J shed 7 bases, and the junction held 8 bases outside the gene matches. Germline CDR1 and CDR2: KGHDR and SFDVKD. The CDR3 covers 17 residues. DNA of the CDR3: TGTGCCACCAGTGATTGGGAGCTAGCGGGAGGGCCGAATGAGCAGTTCTTC. Protein: CATSDWELAGGPNEQFF.

This chain joins TRBV7-9 and TRBJ1-4; no clear D gene. This CDR3 is 17 amino acids long. V was clipped by 0 bases and J by 8 bases, with 19 bases between them. Germline lookup yields CDR1 SEHNR and CDR2 FQNEAQ (reference sequence). The CDR3 DNA is TGTGCCAGCAGCTTAGCTAGCCCGACCTCGTGGCGCGAAAAACTGTTTTTT. Translated, it gives CASSLASPTSWREKLFF.

This clone was picked up a small number of times. J is TRBJ2-5 and V is TRBV5-6, with TRBD2 as a possible D gene (6 bases). This CDR3 is built from 15 residues. V was trimmed by 4 bases and J by 4 bases, leaving 17 bases between them. Looked up from germline, CDR1 is SGHDT and CDR2 is YYEEEE. The CDR3 is CASSANLGGGETQYF. The CDR3 bases are TGTGCCAGCAGCGCTAATTTGGGGGGTGGAGAGACCCAGTACTTC.

CDR3 region: CAISLTGGIHEQYF. The CDR3 region has the DNA TGTGCCATCAGCCTTACAGGGGGTATACACGAGCAGTACTTC. V and J are TRBV10-3 and TRBJ2-7; 8 bases agree with TRBD1. Germline trimming cut 6 bases from V and 5 bases from J; bases unmatched to any gene: 9. This CDR3 is 14 amino acids long. Looked up from germline, CDR1 is ENHRY and CDR2 is SYGVKD.

The chain recombines TRBV7-9 with TRBJ2-7; 11 positions match TRBD2. CDR1 is SEHNR and CDR2 is FQNEAQ in the germline V gene (reference sequence). The CDR3 runs to 15 residues. Unmatched junction bases numbered 5, after V lost 6 bases and J lost 1 base. CDR3 sequence reads: CASRLGTSGSYEQYF. The DNA of the CDR3 is TGTGCCAGCAGACTCGGGACTAGCGGTTCCTACGAGCAGTACTTC.